Presented here are 10 T cell receptor beta chains from one specimen sequenced in a study of shared clonotypes between healthy human individuals. Only in-frame clones appear in the TCRdb table, and some are missing; sequencing was by immunoSEQ multiplex PCR. Among approximately 2.5 million clones listed, roughly nine tenths were seen once. Sample: naive CD4+ T cells sorted from blood. This sample's subset: CD45RA+ positively selected. The source is a man between 18 and 35 years old in good health.

The V and J genes are TRBV27 and TRBJ2-3; D remains unclear. Germline values: CDR1 MNHEY, CDR2 SMNVEV (reference sequence). The V gene lost 5 bases and the J gene lost 2 bases, with 14 bases spanning the gap. The CDR3 consists of 15 residues. CDR3 DNA sequence: TGTGCCAGCAGTCCCTACAGAGCCTTCACAGATACGCAGTATTTT. Translated, it gives CASSPYRAFTDTQYF.

The CDR3 DNA is TGTGCCAGCAGTGAATGGGGCAGGGGCGATGTTTCTGAGCAGTTCTTC. It yields the protein CASSEWGRGDVSEQFF. J is TRBJ2-1 and V is TRBV2; D is possibly TRBD1 (6 bases). The V and J ends lost 2 bases and 9 bases respectively, with 20 bases between them. Germline V gene data show CDR1 as SNHLY and CDR2 as FYNNEI. The CDR3 loop spans 16 amino acids.

Notes on this clone: This CDR3 is also generated by other DNA sequences in the sample. The chain joins TRBV5-1 to TRBJ2-7; perhaps D is TRBD1 or TRBD2 (5 bases each). V was clipped by 0 bases and J by 2 bases, with 9 bases between them. Germline CDR1 and CDR2: SGHRS and YFSETQ. CDR3 length: 14 amino acids. The CDR3 coding sequence is TGCGCCAGCAGCTTGGAGACAGCGGCCTACGAGCAGTACTTC. Its translation: CASSLETAAYEQYF.

J is TRBJ2-7 and V is TRBV28; a weak D match, TRBD1 (5 bases). In germline, CDR1 is MDHEN, CDR2 SYDVKM. The CDR3 consists of 13 residues. Trimming took 7 bases from V and 4 from J, leaving 14 bases between them. The CDR3 DNA follows: TGTGCCAGCAAGGGCCCAGGGCGGTACGAGCAGTACTTC. This translates into CASKGPGRYEQYF. Looking up the rest from reference TRBV28 and TRBJ2-7 gives the full variable domain: DVKVTQSSRYLVKRTGEKVFLECVQDMDHENMFWYRQDPGLGLRLIYFSYDVKMKEKGDIPEGYSVSREKKERFSLILESASTNQTSMYLCASKGPGRYEQYFGPGTRLTVT.

V gene TRBV4-3 combines with J gene TRBJ2-1; D might be TRBD2 (6 bases). V lost 1 base to trimming and J lost 6 bases, with 13 bases between them. The CDR3 spans 15 residues. Germline CDR1 is LGHNA and CDR2 is YSLEER. CDR3 DNA sequence: TGCGCCAGCAGCCAAGTGGGACTCACCTTCAATGAGCAGTTCTTC. Translating gives CASSQVGLTFNEQFF.

This chain joins TRBV7-9 and TRBJ2-5, with no clear D. Germline V gene sequence: CDR1 SEHNR, CDR2 FQNEAQ (reference sequence). This CDR3 spans 14 amino acids. Trimming cost V 2 bases and J 1 base, with 8 bases left between them. Written as DNA, the CDR3 is TGTGCCAGCAGCTTATGGGATCTCCAAGAGACCCAGTACTTC. It codes for CASSLWDLQETQYF.

The CDR3 region has the DNA TGTGCCAGCAGCTTAAGAGGCAGCGAGGAAGCTTTCTTT. Translated, it gives CASSLRGSEEAFF. The chain is built from TRBV7-3 and TRBJ1-1; D unresolved. The CDR3 has 13 residues. CDR1 is SGHTA and CDR2 is FQGTGA in the germline V gene. V shed 1 base and J shed 8 bases, with 11 bases lying between them.

V gene TRBV2 combines with J gene TRBJ1-1, with D uncertain. V was shortened by 5 bases and J by 2 bases, with 9 bases between the two germline ends. Germline V CDR1 and CDR2: SNHLY, FYNNEI. CDR3 length equals 13 residues. The CDR3 reads CASSTESNTEAFF. In DNA form, the CDR3 reads TGTGCCAGCAGTACAGAAAGCAACACTGAAGCTTTCTTT.

The V and J genes are TRBV5-1 and TRBJ2-2; 8 bases align to TRBD2. J gave up 6 bases and V 4 bases, and 8 bases lay outside the gene matches. CDR1 is SGHRS and CDR2 is YFSETQ in the germline V gene. CDR3 length equals 15 residues. This CDR3 is CASSPYSGSPGELFF. In DNA form, the CDR3 reads TGCGCCAGCAGCCCCTACAGCGGGAGTCCCGGGGAGCTGTTTTTT.

CDR3 sequence (DNA): TGTGCCAGGTTGGGGGGGTGGTACCAAGAGACCCAGTACTTC. This encodes CARLGGWYQETQYF. The chain employs TRBV6-1 and TRBJ2-5, with TRBD2 identical over 7 bases. V shed 9 bases and J 0 bases; nucleotides not matched to a gene: 7. The CDR3 is 14 amino acids. Germline loops: CDR1 MNHNS, CDR2 SASEGT.